This entry lists 28 T cell receptor beta chains sequenced from one sample in a study of blood T cell repertoires in COVID-19. Profiling relied on immunoSEQ multiplex PCR, and the TCRdb table lists in-frame clones only, not all of them. Found here are some 300,000 clones, more than 75% of them singletons; the top ten hold about 4.2%. Material for sequencing was PBMCs or T cells enriched from blood (not recorded which). These receptors originate from a man aged 30-40 years who had recovered from COVID-19.

J is TRBJ1-5 and V is TRBV12-3 or TRBV12-4, with a possible D match to TRBD1 (5 bases). V was shortened by 5 bases and J by 6 bases, with 11 bases between the two germline ends. This CDR3 contains 13 residues. CDR3: CASSPSQGQPQHF. In nucleotides, the CDR3 is TGTGCCAGCAGTCCGAGTCAGGGTCAGCCCCAGCATTTT.

The chain uses TRBV29-1 and TRBJ1-3; a weak D match, TRBD1 (6 bases). Deletions cut 4 bases from V and 1 base from J, with 11 bases between. Germline V lookup: CDR1 SQVTM, CDR2 ANQGSEA. The CDR3 extends over 14 amino acids. The DNA of the CDR3 is TGCAGCGTTGTGCAGGGGTGGTCTGGAAACACCATATATTTT. Translated, it gives CSVVQGWSGNTIYF.

This chain connects TRBV5-5 to TRBJ1-2; D gene uncertain. V gave up 3 bases and J gave up 1 base, with 4 bases separating them. The V gene's germline CDR1 is SGHKS and CDR2 YYEKEE (reference sequence). The CDR3 runs 12 residues. This CDR3 reads CASSSVNYGYTF. In DNA form, the CDR3 reads TGTGCCAGCAGCTCAGTTAACTATGGCTACACCTTC. Complete variable domain (other parts from reference TRBV5-5 and TRBJ1-2): DAGVTQSPTHLIKTRGQQVTLRCSPISGHKSVSWYQQVLGQGPQFIFQYYEKEERGRGNFPDRFSARQFPNYSSELNVNALLLGDSALYLCASSSVNYGYTFGSGTRLTVV.

This clone was observed a handful of times. This chain joins TRBV28 and TRBJ1-5; 7 bases agree with TRBD1. The V gene's germline CDR1 is MDHEN and CDR2 SYDVKM. The length of the CDR3 is 16 residues. The V and J ends lost 4 bases and 0 bases, in that order; junction bases with no gene match: 6. This CDR3 reads CASSWTGPYSNQPQHF. The CDR3 coding sequence is TGTGCCAGCAGTTGGACAGGCCCTTATAGCAATCAGCCCCAGCATTTT. Full variable domain (remainder filled in from reference TRBV28 and TRBJ1-5): DVKVTQSSRYLVKRTGEKVFLECVQDMDHENMFWYRQDPGLGLRLIYFSYDVKMKEKGDIPEGYSVSREKKERFSLILESASTNQTSMYLCASSWTGPYSNQPQHFGDGTRLSIL.

The chain carries TRBV12-3 or TRBV12-4 and TRBJ1-1, with 7 bases identical to TRBD1. The CDR3 contains 13 residues. V lost 4 bases, J lost 1 base, and 0 bases stayed unmatched. The CDR3 here is CASSWDRNTEAFF. The CDR3 DNA reads TGTGCCAGCAGTTGGGACAGGAACACTGAAGCTTTCTTT.

This clone was detected only once. The V gene is TRBV5-1, the J gene TRBJ1-1; 7 positions match TRBD1. V lost 0 bases to trimming and J lost 10 bases; unmatched junction nucleotides: 6. CDR3 length: 13 amino acids. CDR1 SGHRS and CDR2 YFSETQ come from the germline V gene. The CDR3, as DNA: TGCGCCAGCAGCTTGGCAGGGGGAGAGGTAGCTTTCTTT. Translated: CASSLAGGEVAFF.

The rearrangement uses TRBV30 and TRBJ1-2, with 8 bases aligning to TRBD1. Losses at the gene ends were 4 bases for V and 0 bases for J; bases not matched to a gene: 7. From germline, CDR1 is GTSNPN and CDR2 SVGIG (reference sequence). This CDR3 has 15 amino acids. This CDR3 is CAWTRQGSANYGYTF. CDR3 DNA sequence: TGTGCCTGGACTCGACAGGGGTCCGCTAACTATGGCTACACCTTC.

The chain recombines TRBV11-3 with TRBJ2-1, with D uncertain. The ends were cut back, 1 base at V and 12 bases at J, with 10 bases in the middle. The CDR3 extends over 12 amino acids. Germline V gene sequence: CDR1 SGHNT, CDR2 YENEEA. CDR3 coding DNA: TGTGCCAGCAGCTTAGCCGCCGAGAGGCAGTTCTTC. It specifies CASSLAAERQFF.

The table lists this clone with a few counts. The chain links TRBV6-1 to TRBJ1-2; 9 nucleotides match TRBD1. V was clipped by 4 bases and J by 8 bases; unmatched bases: 20. The germline CDR1 and CDR2 sequences are MNHNS and SASEGT. The CDR3 is 18 residues long. CDR3 loop: CASSGRLSTGQGNLGYTF. The CDR3 DNA reads TGTGCCAGCAGTGGGAGGCTATCCACGGGACAGGGTAATTTGGGCTACACCTTC.

The chain employs TRBV6-2 or TRBV6-3 and TRBJ2-3; 9 bases are shared with TRBD2. This CDR3 region has 16 residues. Germline loops: CDR1 MNHEY, CDR2 SVGEGT. J gave up 0 bases and V 2 bases, and 3 bases lay outside the gene matches. CDR3: CASSYGLAGSTDTQYF. The CDR3 region has the DNA TGTGCCAGCAGTTACGGGCTAGCGGGAAGCACAGATACGCAGTATTTT.

This sequence joins TRBV11-2 and TRBJ1-3, with D unclear. Trimming shortened V by 5 bases and J by 0 bases, and 17 bases separated the two germline ends. Germline CDR1 reads SGHAT; CDR2 reads FQNNGV. This CDR3 is built from 17 residues. This CDR3 reads CASSREWEGDSGNTIYF. In DNA, the CDR3 is TGTGCCAGCAGCCGGGAATGGGAGGGCGACTCTGGAAACACCATATATTTT.

In this sample, this clone turned up once. V usage is TRBV28 and J usage is TRBJ1-2, with 8 bases aligning to TRBD1. The ends lost 4 bases at V and 3 bases at J; junction bases unmatched: 7. Per germline, CDR1 MDHEN and CDR2 SYDVKM. This CDR3 has 15 residues. CDR3 sequence (DNA): TGTGCCAGCAGTTCGCCCACAGGGGGTGACTATGGCTACACCTTC. It is translated as CASSSPTGGDYGYTF.

The chain couples TRBV29-1 to TRBJ2-5, with D hard to call. Germline V gene lookup returns CDR1 SQVTM and CDR2 ANQGSEA. The CDR3 is 12 amino acids. V shed 8 bases and J shed 2 bases, with 12 bases lying between them. The CDR3, as DNA: TGCAGCACCACCGGTATGCAAGAGACCCAGTACTTC. It encodes CSTTGMQETQYF.

This chain connects TRBV5-1 to TRBJ2-7; D is unresolved. The CDR3 has 15 residues. Trimming left V 4 bases short and J 0 bases short, with 14 bases between. In germline, CDR1 is SGHRS, CDR2 YFSETQ. CDR3 sequence reads: CASSPRGLDSYEQYF. The DNA for the CDR3 is TGCGCCAGCAGCCCCCGTGGTCTAGACTCCTACGAGCAGTACTTC.

The chain joins TRBV11-3 to TRBJ2-1; D might be TRBD1 (6 bases). V lost 3 bases, J lost 6 bases, and 12 bases lay in between. From germline, CDR1 is SGHNT and CDR2 YENEEA. The CDR3 spans 14 residues. The CDR3 DNA reads as TGTGCCAGCAGCTTCCCGGGACATACCAATGAGCAGTTCTTC. As protein: CASSFPGHTNEQFF.

The chain recombines TRBV19 with TRBJ1-1; unclear D gene. CDR3 length equals 14 residues. V lost 7 bases, J lost 0 bases, and 12 bases lay in between. The V gene's germline CDR1 is LNHDA and CDR2 SQIVND (reference sequence). The CDR3 region is CASMGRRVNTEAFF. CDR3 in DNA: TGTGCCAGTATGGGGAGGAGGGTGAACACTGAAGCTTTCTTT.

In its sample, this clone was seen once. The chain recombines TRBV27 with TRBJ2-1; the match to TRBD2 covers 8 bases. Germline values: CDR1 MNHEY, CDR2 SMNVEV (reference sequence). The CDR3 is 15 amino acids. V shed 6 bases and J 1 base; nucleotides not matched to a gene: 5. The CDR3 sequence is CASRIAGISYNEQFF. In DNA form, the CDR3 reads TGTGCCAGCAGGATAGCGGGGATTTCCTACAATGAGCAGTTCTTC.

This chain joins TRBV7-6 and TRBJ2-2; D is undetermined. The CDR3 is 11 amino acids. CDR1 SGHVS and CDR2 FNYEAQ come from the germline V gene. Deletions cut 5 bases from V and 6 bases from J, with 4 bases between. CDR3 DNA: TGTGCCAGCAGCCTCGCCGGGGAGCTGTTTTTT. Encoded protein: CASSLAGELFF.

This chain connects TRBV4-1 to TRBJ2-7, with 15 nucleotides matching TRBD2. Germline V gene lookup returns CDR1 MGHRA and CDR2 YSYEKL. This CDR3 spans 15 amino acids. V lost 3 bases, J lost 7 bases, and 4 bases stayed unmatched. CDR3 amino acids: CASSHPGLAGGEQYF. The DNA for the CDR3 is TGCGCCAGCAGCCACCCTGGACTAGCGGGAGGGGAGCAGTACTTC.

This rearrangement joins TRBV5-1 to TRBJ2-7; D may be TRBD2 (6 bases). This CDR3 region has 14 residues. Germline-derived CDR1 and CDR2 are SGHRS and YFSETQ. V shed 0 bases and J shed 3 bases, with 10 bases lying between them. CDR3 coding DNA: TGCGCCAGCAGCTTGGTAACAGCGGGCTACGAGCAGTACTTC. Encoded protein: CASSLVTAGYEQYF.

The chain has TRBV2 and TRBJ1-4, with a tentative D call TRBD1 (5 bases). Between the trimmed V and J ends, which lost 4 bases and 3 bases, there was a span of 9 bases. In germline, CDR1 is SNHLY, CDR2 FYNNEI. The CDR3 length is 14 residues. The CDR3 DNA follows: TGTGCCAGCAGTGTACAGGCAGCTAATGAAAAACTGTTTTTT. This sequence encodes CASSVQAANEKLFF.

The chain employs TRBV18 and TRBJ1-1, with a tentative D call TRBD1 (5 bases). V lost 3 bases, J lost 4 bases, and 21 bases lay in between. This CDR3 spans 17 amino acids. Germline V gene sequence: CDR1 KGHSH, CDR2 LQKENI. DNA of the CDR3: TGTGCCAGCTCACCTCAGGGAGGGGATAACGGGGGCACTGAAGCTTTCTTT. Encoded protein: CASSPQGGDNGGTEAFF.

This chain uses TRBV28 with TRBJ2-2; 10 nucleotides match TRBD1. Germline V lookup: CDR1 MDHEN, CDR2 SYDVKM. With V trimmed by 9 bases and J by 3 bases, 4 bases remained unmatched. CDR3 length equals 14 residues. The CDR3 coding sequence is TGTGCCAGTCTCGGACAGGGGGACACCGGGGAGCTGTTTTTT. Amino acids: CASLGQGDTGELFF.

This chain links TRBV19 with TRBJ2-5; 8 bases line up with TRBD1. The CDR3 is made up of 16 amino acids. Germline V lookup: CDR1 LNHDA, CDR2 SQIVND (reference sequence). V lost 1 base to trimming and J lost 5 bases; unmatched junction nucleotides: 9. In DNA form, the CDR3 reads TGTGCCAGTAGTATAGGAGCAGGGGGCTGGGAGGAGACCCAGTACTTC. Protein product: CASSIGAGGWEETQYF.

CDR3 loop: CATSQLAGTGELFF. The CDR3 DNA follows: TGTGCCACCTCCCAACTAGCGGGGACCGGGGAGCTGTTTTTT. The V and J genes are TRBV2 and TRBJ2-2; 10 bases are shared with TRBD2. V was pared by 10 bases and J by 5 bases, with 7 bases of the junction left unmatched. The germline V gene encodes CDR1 SNHLY and CDR2 FYNNEI. CDR3 length: 14 residues. Full variable domain (remainder filled in from reference TRBV2 and TRBJ2-2): EPEVTQTPSHQVTQMGQEVILRCVPISNHLYFYWYRQILGQKVEFLVSFYNNEISEKSEIFDDQFSVERPDGSNFTLKIRSTKLEDSAMYFCATSQLAGTGELFFGEGSRLTVL.

V is TRBV7-2 and J is TRBJ1-1; D uncertain. From germline, CDR1 is SGHTA and CDR2 FQGNSA. Trimming took 8 bases from V and 1 from J, leaving 8 bases between them. This CDR3 is 12 amino acids long. The CDR3 loop is CASRESNTEAFF. In nucleotides, the CDR3 is TGTGCCAGCCGAGAATCGAACACTGAAGCTTTCTTT.

This clone was detected many times. The rearrangement uses TRBV6-1 and TRBJ1-1; 8 nucleotides agree with TRBD1. The CDR3 length is 13 residues. Trimming cost V 3 bases and J 6 bases; bases outside gene matches: 3. Germline V CDR1 and CDR2: MNHNS, SASEGT. This chain's CDR3 is CASSEDRVPEAFF. The CDR3, as DNA: TGTGCCAGCAGTGAGGACAGGGTCCCTGAAGCTTTCTTT.

The J gene is TRBJ1-2, the V gene TRBV28; a weak D match, TRBD1 (5 bases). Germline CDR1 MDHEN, CDR2 SYDVKM. The CDR3 contains 15 residues. V was cut by 2 bases and J by 4 bases, with 14 bases left in between. The CDR3 protein is CASSLGAQIFYGYTF. Written as DNA, the CDR3 is TGTGCCAGCAGTTTAGGGGCCCAGATTTTCTATGGCTACACCTTC.